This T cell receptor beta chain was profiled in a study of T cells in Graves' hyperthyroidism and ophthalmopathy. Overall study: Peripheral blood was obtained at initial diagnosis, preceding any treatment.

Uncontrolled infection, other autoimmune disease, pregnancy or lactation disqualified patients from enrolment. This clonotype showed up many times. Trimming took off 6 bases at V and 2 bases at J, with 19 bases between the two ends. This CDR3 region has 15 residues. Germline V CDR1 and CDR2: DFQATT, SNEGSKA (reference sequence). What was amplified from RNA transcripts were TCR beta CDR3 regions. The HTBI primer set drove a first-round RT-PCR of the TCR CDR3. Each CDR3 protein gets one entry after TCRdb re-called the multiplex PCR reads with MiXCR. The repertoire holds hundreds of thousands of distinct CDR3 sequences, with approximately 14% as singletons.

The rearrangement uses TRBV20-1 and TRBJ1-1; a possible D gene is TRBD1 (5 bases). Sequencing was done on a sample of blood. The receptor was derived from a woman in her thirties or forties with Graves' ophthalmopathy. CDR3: CSAKTANGLNTEAFF. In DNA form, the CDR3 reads TGCAGTGCCAAGACAGCGAACGGGCTAAACACTGAAGCTTTCTTT.